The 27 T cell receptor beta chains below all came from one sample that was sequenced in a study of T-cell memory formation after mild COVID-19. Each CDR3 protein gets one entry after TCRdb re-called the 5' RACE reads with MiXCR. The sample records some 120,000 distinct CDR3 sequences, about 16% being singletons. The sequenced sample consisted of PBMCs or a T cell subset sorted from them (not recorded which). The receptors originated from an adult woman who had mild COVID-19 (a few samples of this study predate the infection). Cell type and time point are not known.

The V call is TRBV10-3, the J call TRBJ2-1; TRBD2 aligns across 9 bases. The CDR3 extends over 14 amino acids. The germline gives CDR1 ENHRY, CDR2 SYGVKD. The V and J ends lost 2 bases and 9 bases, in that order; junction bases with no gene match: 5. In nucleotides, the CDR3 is TGTGCCATCAGTGAGGCGGGAGGGAGCGGTGAGCAGTTCTTC. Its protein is CAISEAGGSGEQFF.

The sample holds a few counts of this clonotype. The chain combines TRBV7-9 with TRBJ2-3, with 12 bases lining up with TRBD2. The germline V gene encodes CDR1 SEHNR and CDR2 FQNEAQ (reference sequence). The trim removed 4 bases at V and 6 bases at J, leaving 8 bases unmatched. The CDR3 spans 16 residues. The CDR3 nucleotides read TGTGCCAGCAGCTCAAGACTAGCGGGAGATCCGGATACGCAGTATTTT. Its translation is CASSSRLAGDPDTQYF.

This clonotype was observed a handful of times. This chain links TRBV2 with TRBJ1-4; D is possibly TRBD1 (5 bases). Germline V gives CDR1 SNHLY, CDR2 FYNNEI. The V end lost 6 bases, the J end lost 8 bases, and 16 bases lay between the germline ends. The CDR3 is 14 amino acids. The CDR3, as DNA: TGTGCCAGCAGGGGGACCTACTTGGGGGAAAAACTGTTTTTT. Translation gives CASRGTYLGEKLFF.

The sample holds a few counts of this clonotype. CDR3 DNA: TGTGCCAGCAGTGCTAGGAGGGGTTTCGTCTACAATGAGCAGTTCTTC. It yields the protein CASSARRGFVYNEQFF. The chain employs TRBV27 and TRBJ2-1; TRBD2 might be the D (6 bases). V lost 5 bases to trimming and J lost 3 bases, with 17 bases between them. There are 16 residues in the CDR3. CDR1 and CDR2 (germline): MNHEY, SMNVEV (reference sequence).

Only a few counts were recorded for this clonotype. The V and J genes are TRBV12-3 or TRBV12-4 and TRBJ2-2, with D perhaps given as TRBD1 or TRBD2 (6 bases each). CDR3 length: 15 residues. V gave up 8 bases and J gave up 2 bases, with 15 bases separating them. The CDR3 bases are TGTGCCAGCGGGGGCGGGACGGCCAACACCGGGGAGCTGTTTTTT. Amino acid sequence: CASGGGTANTGELFF.

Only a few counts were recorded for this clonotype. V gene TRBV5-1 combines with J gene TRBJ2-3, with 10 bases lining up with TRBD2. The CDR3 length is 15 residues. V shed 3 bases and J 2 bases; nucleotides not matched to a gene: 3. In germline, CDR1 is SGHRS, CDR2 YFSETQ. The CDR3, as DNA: TGCGCCAGCAGCTCTAGCGGGAGACTCACAGATACGCAGTATTTT. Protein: CASSSSGRLTDTQYF.

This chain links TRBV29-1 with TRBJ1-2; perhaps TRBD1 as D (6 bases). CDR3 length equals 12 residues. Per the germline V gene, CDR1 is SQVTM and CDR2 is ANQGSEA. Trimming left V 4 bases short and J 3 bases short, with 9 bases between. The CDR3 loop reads CSVGGRHYGYTF. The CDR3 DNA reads TGCAGCGTTGGGGGGCGACACTATGGCTACACCTTC.

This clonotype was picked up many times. CDR3 in amino acids: CASSPRTSGGNYNEQFF. The CDR3 DNA reads as TGTGCCAGCAGTCCCCGGACTAGCGGAGGAAACTACAATGAGCAGTTCTTC. This chain connects TRBV12-3 or TRBV12-4 to TRBJ2-1, with 10 bases matching TRBD2. The trim removed 5 bases at V and 3 bases at J, leaving 10 bases unmatched. This CDR3 has 17 amino acids.

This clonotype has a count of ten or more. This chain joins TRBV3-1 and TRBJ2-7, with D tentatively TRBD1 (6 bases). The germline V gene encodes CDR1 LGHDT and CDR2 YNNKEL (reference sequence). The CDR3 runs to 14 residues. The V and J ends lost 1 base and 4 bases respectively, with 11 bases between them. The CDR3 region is CASSQGTASYEQYF. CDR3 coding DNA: TGTGCCAGCAGCCAAGGGACAGCCTCATACGAGCAGTACTTC.

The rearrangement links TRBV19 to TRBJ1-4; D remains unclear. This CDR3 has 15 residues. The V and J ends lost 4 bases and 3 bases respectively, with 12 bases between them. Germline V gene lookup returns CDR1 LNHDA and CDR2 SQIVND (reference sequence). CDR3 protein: CASSTSQSANEKLFF. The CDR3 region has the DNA TGTGCCAGTAGTACTTCACAGTCCGCTAATGAAAAACTGTTTTTT.

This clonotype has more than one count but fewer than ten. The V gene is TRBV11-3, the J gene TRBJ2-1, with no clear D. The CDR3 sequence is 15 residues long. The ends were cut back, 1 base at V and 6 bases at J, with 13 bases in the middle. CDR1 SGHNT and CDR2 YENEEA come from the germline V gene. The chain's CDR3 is CASSLGSLASNEQFF. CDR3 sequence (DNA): TGTGCCAGCAGCTTAGGTAGCCTTGCCTCCAATGAGCAGTTCTTC.

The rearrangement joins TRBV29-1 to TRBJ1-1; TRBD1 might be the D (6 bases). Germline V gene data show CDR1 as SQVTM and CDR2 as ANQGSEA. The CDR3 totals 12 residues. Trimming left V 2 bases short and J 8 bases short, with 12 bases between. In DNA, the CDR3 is TGCAGCGTTGAATTGATGGGGGCGGAAGCTTTCTTT. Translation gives CSVELMGAEAFF.

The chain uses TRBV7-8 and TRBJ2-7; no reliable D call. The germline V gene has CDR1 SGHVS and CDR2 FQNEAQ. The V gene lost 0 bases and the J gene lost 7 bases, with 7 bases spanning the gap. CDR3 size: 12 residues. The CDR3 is CASSLALEEQYF. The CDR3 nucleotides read TGTGCCAGCAGCTTAGCACTGGAGGAGCAGTACTTC.

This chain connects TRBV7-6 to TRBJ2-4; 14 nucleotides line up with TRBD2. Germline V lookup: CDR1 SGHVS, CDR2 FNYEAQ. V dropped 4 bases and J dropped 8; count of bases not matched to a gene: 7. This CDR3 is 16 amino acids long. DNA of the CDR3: TGTGCCAGCAGCTACGGGACTAGCGGGAGTACAGACATTCAGTACTTC. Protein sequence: CASSYGTSGSTDIQYF.

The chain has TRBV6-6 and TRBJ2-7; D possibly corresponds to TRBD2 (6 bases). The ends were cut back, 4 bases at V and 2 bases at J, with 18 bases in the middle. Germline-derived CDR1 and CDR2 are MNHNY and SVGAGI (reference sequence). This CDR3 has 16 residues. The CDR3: CASSFSLGTLPYEQYF. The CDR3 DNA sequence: TGTGCCAGCAGTTTCTCCCTAGGGACTCTCCCCTACGAGCAGTACTTC.

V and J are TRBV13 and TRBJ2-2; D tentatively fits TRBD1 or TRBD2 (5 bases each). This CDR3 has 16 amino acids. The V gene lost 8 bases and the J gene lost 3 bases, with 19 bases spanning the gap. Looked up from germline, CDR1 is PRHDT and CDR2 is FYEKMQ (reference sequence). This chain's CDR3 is CASCSRGRGDTGELFF. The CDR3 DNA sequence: TGTGCCAGCTGCAGCCGGGGCCGTGGGGACACCGGGGAGCTGTTTTTT.

The CDR3 spells CATSDPLYQETQYF. The CDR3 nucleotides read TGTGCCACCAGTGATCCGTTGTACCAAGAGACCCAGTACTTC. This sequence joins TRBV24-1 and TRBJ2-5; D remains unclear. Germline lookup yields CDR1 KGHDR and CDR2 SFDVKD. V lost 3 bases, J lost 0 bases, and 7 bases lay in between. This CDR3 has 14 amino acids.

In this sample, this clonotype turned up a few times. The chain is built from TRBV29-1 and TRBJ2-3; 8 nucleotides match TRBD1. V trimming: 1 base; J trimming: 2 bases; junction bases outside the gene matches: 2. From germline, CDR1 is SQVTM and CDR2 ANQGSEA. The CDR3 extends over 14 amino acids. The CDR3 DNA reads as TGCAGCGTTGAAGGGGACAGGCTCACAGATACGCAGTATTTT. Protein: CSVEGDRLTDTQYF.

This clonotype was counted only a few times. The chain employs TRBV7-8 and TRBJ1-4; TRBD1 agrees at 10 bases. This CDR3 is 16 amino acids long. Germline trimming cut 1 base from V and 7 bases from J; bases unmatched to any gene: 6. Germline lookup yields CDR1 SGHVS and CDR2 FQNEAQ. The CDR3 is CASSLGRTGGSEKLFF. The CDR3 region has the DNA TGTGCCAGCAGCTTAGGGAGGACAGGGGGAAGTGAAAAACTGTTTTTT.

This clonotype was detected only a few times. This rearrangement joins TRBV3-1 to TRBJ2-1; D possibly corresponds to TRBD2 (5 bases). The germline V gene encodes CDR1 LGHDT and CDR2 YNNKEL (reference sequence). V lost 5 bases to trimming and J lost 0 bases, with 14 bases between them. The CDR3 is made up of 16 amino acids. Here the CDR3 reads CASSSEGGGSYNEQFF. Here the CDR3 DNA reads TGTGCCAGCAGCTCCGAGGGCGGCGGCTCCTACAATGAGCAGTTCTTC.

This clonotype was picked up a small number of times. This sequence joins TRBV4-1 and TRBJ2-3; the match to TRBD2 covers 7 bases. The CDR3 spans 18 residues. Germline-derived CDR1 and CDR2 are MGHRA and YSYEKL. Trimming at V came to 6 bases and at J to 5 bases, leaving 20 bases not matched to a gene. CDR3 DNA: TGCGCCAGCAGTGAAGAAGGCCAAGGGAGGGAGGCACAAGATACGCAGTATTTT. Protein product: CASSEEGQGREAQDTQYF.

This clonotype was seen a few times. The CDR3 spells CSVEWSWGSRETQYF. In DNA form, the CDR3 reads TGCAGCGTTGAGTGGAGCTGGGGTTCAAGGGAGACCCAGTACTTC. The chain recombines TRBV29-1 with TRBJ2-5, with D unresolved. V was trimmed by 3 bases and J by 5 bases, leaving 19 bases between them. The CDR3 consists of 15 residues. Germline loops: CDR1 SQVTM, CDR2 ANQGSEA.

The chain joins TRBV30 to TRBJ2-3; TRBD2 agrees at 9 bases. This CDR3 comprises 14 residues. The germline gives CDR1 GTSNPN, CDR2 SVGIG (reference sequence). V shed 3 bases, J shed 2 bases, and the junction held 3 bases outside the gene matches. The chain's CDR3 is CAWRGLAVTDTQYF. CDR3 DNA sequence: TGTGCCTGGAGGGGACTAGCCGTCACAGATACGCAGTATTTT.

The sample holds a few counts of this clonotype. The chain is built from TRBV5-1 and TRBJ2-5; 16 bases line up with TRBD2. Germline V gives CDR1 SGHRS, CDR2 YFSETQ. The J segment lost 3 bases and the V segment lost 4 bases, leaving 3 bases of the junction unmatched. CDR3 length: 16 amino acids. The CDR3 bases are TGCGCCAGCAGCCCTGGGACTAGCGGGGGGGAAGAGACCCAGTACTTC. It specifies CASSPGTSGGEETQYF.

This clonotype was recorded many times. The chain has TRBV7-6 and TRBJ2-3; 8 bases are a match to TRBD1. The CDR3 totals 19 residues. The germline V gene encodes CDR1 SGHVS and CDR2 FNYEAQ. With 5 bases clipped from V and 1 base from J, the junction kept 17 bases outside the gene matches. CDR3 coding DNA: TGTGCCAGCAGCCCACTAGCAACTACAGGGGGACAGGGCACAGATACGCAGTATTTT. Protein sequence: CASSPLATTGGQGTDTQYF.

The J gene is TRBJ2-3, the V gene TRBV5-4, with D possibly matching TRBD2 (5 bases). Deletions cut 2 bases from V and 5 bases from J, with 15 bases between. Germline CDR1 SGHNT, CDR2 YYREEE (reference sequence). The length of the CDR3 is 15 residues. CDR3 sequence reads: CASSFRGPGGDTQYF. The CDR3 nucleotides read TGTGCCAGCAGCTTTCGCGGCCCCGGAGGAGATACGCAGTATTTT.

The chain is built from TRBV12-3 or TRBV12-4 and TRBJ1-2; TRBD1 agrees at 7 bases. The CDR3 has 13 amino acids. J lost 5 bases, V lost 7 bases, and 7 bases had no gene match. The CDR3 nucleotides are TGTGCCAGCAACGATGGACAGGCTTATGGCTACACCTTC. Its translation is CASNDGQAYGYTF.